This T cell receptor (beta chain) was sequenced for a study of blood T cell repertoires in COVID-19. Participants were placed into cohorts based on the clinical history they reported. Germline V gene sequence: CDR1 LGHDT, CDR2 YNNKEL (reference sequence). The CDR3 totals 16 residues. The V end was cut by 6 bases, the J end by 0 bases, with 12 bases between. Of note for this clone: The sample has other DNA sequences that encode this CDR3 too.

Per the original data handling: It was from reference gene primer amplification that nucleated cell counts were estimated. Only in-frame clones appear in the TCRdb table, and some are missing; sequencing was by immunoSEQ multiplex PCR. That table furnishes V, J and clone size, whereas the DNA furnished D and trimming. The data show around 180,000 clones, around 82% seen once. The source material was PBMCs or T cells enriched from blood (not recorded which). The chain employs TRBV3-1 (or the pseudogene TRBV3-2) and TRBJ1-6; D is unresolved. This clonotype was obtained from a woman aged 50 to 60 with acute COVID-19. The CDR3 DNA reads as TGTGCCAGCAGACCCGATGGGAGCTCCTATAATTCACCCCTCCACTTT. Translating it yields CASRPDGSSYNSPLHF.